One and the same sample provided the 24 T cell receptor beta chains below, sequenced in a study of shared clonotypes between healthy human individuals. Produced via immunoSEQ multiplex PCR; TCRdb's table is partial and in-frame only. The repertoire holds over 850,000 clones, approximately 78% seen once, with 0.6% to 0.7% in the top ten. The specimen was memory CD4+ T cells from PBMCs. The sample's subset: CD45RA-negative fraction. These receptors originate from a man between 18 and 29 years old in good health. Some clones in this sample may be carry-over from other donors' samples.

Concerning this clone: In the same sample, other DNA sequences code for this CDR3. The CDR3 region is CASSLGQNYEQYF. CDR3 sequence (DNA): TGCGCCAGCAGCTTGGGGCAGAACTACGAGCAGTACTTC. The chain uses TRBV5-1 and TRBJ2-7; no reliable D call. Trimming stripped 0 bases from V and 3 bases from J, with 7 bases between. Germline loops: CDR1 SGHRS, CDR2 YFSETQ. This CDR3 is built from 13 residues.

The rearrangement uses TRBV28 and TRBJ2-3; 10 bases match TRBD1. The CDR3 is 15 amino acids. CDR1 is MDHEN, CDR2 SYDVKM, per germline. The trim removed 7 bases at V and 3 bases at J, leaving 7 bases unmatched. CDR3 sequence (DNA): TGTGCCAGCAATTCGGACAGGGGGGGGACAGATACGCAGTATTTT. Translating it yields CASNSDRGGTDTQYF.

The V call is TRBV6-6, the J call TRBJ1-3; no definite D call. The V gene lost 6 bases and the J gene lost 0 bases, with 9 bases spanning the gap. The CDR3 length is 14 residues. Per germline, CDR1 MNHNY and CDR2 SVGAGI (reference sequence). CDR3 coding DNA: TGTGCCAGCAGCCCCGCGCTCTCTGGAAACACCATATATTTT. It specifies CASSPALSGNTIYF.

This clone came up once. The CDR3 DNA follows: TGTGCCAGCAGCTCCACCGGGACAGGGCTCGGCTACACCTTC. It encodes CASSSTGTGLGYTF. The rearrangement joins TRBV7-2 to TRBJ1-2; 9 positions match TRBD1. V lost 4 bases, J lost 8 bases, and 8 bases stayed unmatched. The V gene's germline CDR1 is SGHTA and CDR2 FQGNSA. The CDR3 length is 14 residues.

Here the CDR3 reads CASSPRLAGGPSETQYF. DNA for the CDR3: TGTGCCAGCTCACCCAGACTAGCGGGAGGGCCTTCGGAGACCCAGTACTTC. V usage is TRBV18 and J usage is TRBJ2-5, with 14 bases identical to TRBD2. V lost 3 bases to trimming and J lost 5 bases; unmatched junction nucleotides: 8. Germline CDR1 is KGHSH and CDR2 is LQKENI. The CDR3 totals 17 residues.

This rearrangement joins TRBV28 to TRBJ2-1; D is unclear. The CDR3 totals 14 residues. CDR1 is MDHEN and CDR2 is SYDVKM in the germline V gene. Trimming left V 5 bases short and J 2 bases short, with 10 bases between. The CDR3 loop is CASSIVGPYNEQFF. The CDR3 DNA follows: TGTGCCAGCAGTATCGTTGGGCCCTACAATGAGCAGTTCTTC.

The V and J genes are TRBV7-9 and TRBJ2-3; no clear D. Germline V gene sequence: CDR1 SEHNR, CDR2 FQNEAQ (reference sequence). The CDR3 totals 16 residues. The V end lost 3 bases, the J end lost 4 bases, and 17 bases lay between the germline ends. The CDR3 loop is CASSLGTVPRADTQYF. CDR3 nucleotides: TGTGCCAGCAGCTTGGGAACTGTCCCTAGGGCAGATACGCAGTATTTT.

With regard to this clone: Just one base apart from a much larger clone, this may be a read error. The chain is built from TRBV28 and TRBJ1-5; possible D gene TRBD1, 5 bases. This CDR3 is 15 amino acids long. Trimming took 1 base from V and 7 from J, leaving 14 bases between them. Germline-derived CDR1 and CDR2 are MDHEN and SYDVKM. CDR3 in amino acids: CASSLSSGSGQPQHF. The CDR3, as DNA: TGTGCCAGCAGTTTATCGTCAGGGAGCGGGCAGCCCCAGCATTTT.

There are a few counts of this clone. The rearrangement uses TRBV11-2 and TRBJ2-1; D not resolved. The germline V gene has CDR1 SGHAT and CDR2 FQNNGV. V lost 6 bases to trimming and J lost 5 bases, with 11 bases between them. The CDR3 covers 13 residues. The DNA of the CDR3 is TGTGCCAGCAGGCTCCATGCGGACAATGAGCAGTTCTTC. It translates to CASRLHADNEQFF.

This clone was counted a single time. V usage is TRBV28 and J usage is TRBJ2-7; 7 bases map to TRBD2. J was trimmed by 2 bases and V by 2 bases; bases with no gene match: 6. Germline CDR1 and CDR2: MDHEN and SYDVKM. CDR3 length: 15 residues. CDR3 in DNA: TGTGCCAGCAGTTTAGTACCCAGCGGGACCTACGAGCAGTACTTC. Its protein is CASSLVPSGTYEQYF.

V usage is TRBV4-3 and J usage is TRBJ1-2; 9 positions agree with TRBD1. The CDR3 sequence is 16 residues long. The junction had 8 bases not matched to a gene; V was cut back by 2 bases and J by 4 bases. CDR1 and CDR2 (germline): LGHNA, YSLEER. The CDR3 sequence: CASSQPGQGIIYGYTF. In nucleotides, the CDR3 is TGCGCCAGCAGCCAACCGGGACAGGGCATTATCTATGGCTACACCTTC.

Written as DNA, the CDR3 is TGTGCCAGCAGCCCGACAGGTGGAAATGAGCAGTTCTTC. It translates to CASSPTGGNEQFF. This chain joins TRBV7-9 and TRBJ2-1, with a weak D call TRBD1 (6 bases). V shed 5 bases and J shed 7 bases, with 12 bases lying between them. This CDR3 has 13 amino acids. CDR1 is SEHNR and CDR2 is FQNEAQ in the germline V gene (reference sequence).

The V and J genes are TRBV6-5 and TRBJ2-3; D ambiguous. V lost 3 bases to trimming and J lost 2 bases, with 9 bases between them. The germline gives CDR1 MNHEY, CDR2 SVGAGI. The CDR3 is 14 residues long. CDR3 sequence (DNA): TGTGCCAGCAGTTATGTGGAGATCACAGATACGCAGTATTTT. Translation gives CASSYVEITDTQYF.

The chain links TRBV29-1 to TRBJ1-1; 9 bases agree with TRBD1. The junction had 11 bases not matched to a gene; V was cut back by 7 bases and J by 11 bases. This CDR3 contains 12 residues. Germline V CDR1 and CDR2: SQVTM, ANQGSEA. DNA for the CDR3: TGCAGCGGACGTTATGGACAGGGGCTCGCTTTCTTT. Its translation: CSGRYGQGLAFF.

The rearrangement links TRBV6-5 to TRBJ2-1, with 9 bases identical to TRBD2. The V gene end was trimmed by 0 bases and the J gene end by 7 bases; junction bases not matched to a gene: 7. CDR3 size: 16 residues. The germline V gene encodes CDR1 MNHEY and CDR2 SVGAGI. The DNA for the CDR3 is TGTGCCAGCAGTTACTCGGCGGGAGGGCCGGGGAATGAGCAGTTCTTC. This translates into CASSYSAGGPGNEQFF.

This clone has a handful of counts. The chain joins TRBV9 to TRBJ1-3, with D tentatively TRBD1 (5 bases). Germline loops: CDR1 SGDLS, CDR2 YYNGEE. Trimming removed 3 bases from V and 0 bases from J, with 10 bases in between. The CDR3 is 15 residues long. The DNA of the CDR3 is TGTGCCAGCAGCGCCACTCAGGGCTCTGGAAACACCATATATTTT. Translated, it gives CASSATQGSGNTIYF.

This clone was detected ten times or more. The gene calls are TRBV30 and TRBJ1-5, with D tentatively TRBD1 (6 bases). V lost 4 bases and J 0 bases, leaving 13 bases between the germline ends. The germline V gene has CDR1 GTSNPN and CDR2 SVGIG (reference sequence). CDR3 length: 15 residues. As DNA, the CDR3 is TGTGCCTGGAACGAGGGACACCCTAGCAATCAGCCCCAGCATTTT. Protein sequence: CAWNEGHPSNQPQHF.

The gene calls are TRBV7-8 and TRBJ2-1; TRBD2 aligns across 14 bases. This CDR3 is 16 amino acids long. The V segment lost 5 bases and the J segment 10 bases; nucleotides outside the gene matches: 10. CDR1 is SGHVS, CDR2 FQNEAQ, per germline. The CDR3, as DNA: TGTGCCAGCAGCATATCGGGACTAGCGGGAGCATGGGAGCAGTTCTTC. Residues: CASSISGLAGAWEQFF. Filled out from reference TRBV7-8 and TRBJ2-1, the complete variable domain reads GAGVSQSPRYKVAKRGQDVALRCDPISGHVSLFWYQQALGQGPEFLTYFQNEAQLDKSGLPSDRFFAERPEGSVSTLKIQRTQQEDSAVYLCASSISGLAGAWEQFFGPGTRLTVL.

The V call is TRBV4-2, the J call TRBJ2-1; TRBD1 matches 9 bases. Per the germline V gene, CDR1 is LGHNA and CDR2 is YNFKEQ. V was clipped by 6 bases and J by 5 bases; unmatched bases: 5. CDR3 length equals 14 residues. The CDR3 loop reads CASSRQGDDNEQFF. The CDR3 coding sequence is TGTGCCAGCAGTAGACAGGGGGATGACAATGAGCAGTTCTTC.

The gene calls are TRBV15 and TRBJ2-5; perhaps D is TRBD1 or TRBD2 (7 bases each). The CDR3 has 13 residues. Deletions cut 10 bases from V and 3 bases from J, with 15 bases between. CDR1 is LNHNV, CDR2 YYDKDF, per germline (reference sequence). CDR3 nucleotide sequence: TGTGCCAGCAGGCGGGGGACAGAAGAGACCCAGTACTTC. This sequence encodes CASRRGTEETQYF. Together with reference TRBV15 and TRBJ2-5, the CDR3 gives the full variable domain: DAMVIQNPRYQVTQFGKPVTLSCSQTLNHNVMYWYQQKSSQAPKLLFHYYDKDFNNEADTPDNFQSRRPNTSFCFLDIRSPGLGDTAMYLCASRRGTEETQYFGPGTRLLVL.

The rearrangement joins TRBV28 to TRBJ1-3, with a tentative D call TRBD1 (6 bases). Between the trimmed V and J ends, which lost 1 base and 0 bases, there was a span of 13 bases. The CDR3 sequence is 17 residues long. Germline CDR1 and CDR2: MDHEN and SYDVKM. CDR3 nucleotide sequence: TGTGCCAGCAGTTTATTGTTAGGCAGGGGCTCTGGAAACACCATATATTTT. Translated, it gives CASSLLLGRGSGNTIYF.

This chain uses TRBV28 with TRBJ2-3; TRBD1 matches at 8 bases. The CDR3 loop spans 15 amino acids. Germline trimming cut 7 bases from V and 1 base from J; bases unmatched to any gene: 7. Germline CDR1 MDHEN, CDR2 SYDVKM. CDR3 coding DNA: TGTGCCAGCAATCTACCGGGACAGGGCACAGATACGCAGTATTTT. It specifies CASNLPGQGTDTQYF.

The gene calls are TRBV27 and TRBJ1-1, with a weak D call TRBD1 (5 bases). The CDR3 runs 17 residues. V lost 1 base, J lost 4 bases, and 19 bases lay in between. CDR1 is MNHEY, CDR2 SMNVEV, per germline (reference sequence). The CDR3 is CASSLFGAELAGTEAFF. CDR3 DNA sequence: TGTGCCAGCAGTTTATTCGGGGCCGAACTCGCGGGCACTGAAGCTTTCTTT.

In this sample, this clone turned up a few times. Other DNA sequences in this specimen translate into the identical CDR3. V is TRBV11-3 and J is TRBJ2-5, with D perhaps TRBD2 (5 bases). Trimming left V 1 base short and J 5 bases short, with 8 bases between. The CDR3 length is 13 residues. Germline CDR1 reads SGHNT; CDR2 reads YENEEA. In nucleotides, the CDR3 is TGTGCCAGCAGCTTAGGTACGGGGGAGACCCAGTACTTC. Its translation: CASSLGTGETQYF.